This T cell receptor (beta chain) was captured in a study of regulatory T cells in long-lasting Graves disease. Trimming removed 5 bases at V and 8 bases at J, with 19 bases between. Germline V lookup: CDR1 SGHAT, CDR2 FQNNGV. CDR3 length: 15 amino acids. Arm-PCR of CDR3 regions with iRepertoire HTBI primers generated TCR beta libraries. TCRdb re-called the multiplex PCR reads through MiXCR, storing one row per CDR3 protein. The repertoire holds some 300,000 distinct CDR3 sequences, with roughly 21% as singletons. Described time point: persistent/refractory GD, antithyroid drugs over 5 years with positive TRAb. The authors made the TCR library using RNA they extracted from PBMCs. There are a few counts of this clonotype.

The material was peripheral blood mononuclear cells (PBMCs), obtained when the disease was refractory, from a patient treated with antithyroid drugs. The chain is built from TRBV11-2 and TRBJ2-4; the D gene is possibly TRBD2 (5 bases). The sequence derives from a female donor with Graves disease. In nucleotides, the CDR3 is TGTGCCAGCAGCGCCCTAGACGGGAATTGGGACATTCAGTACTTC. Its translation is CASSALDGNWDIQYF.